This T cell receptor (beta chain) was found in a study of cytomegalovirus exposure and HLA in healthy donors. The PCR was carried out with 60 Vbeta primers and 13 Jbeta primers. Here immunoSEQ multiplex PCR was the method, and the copy in TCRdb shows in-frame clones only, minus some. Its clone listing holds 200,000 to 250,000 clones. Concerning this clone: Its specificity is not known.

Study findings and constraints: TCR beta V- and J-gene trimming was later associated with a missense DCLRE1C variant. Researchers counted around 160 TCR beta chains as cytomegalovirus-associated.

The clonotype comes from a woman younger than 45 in good health and CMV-seropositive. Sequenced input: PBMCs.

The CDR3 sequence is CASSSFSSGGSYNEQFF. CDR3 nucleotide sequence: TGCGCCAGCAGCTCGTTCTCCAGCGGGGGCTCCTACAATGAGCAGTTCTTC. The chain joins TRBV5-1 to TRBJ2-1; 8 positions match TRBD2. V dropped 3 bases and J dropped 0; count of bases not matched to a gene: 8. Germline V CDR1 and CDR2: SGHRS, YFSETQ. This CDR3 comprises 17 residues.